This is a list of T cell receptor beta chains from one sample in a study of blood T cells in healthy people across ages. MiXCR was run by TCRdb on the 5' RACE reads, yielding one entry per CDR3 protein. Found here are some 760,000 distinct CDR3 sequences, 25% of them singletons; the top ten hold roughly 9%. These sequences were also reported in another study, on T cells of mothers and their children.

The sequenced sample was blood. These receptors originate from a boy aged 10-17 years in good health. Each CDR3 is given with its conserved first and last residue. A D gene is named only where the DNA matches it firmly. Part of the rows lack a size; the others show once, few, many or a class for expanded clones.

D gene: TRBD1
clone size: few
V gene: TRBV12-3/TRBV12-4
J gene: TRBJ2-7
CDR3 protein: CASSLAPGQGFHEQYF
CDR3 DNA: TGTGCCAGCAGTTTAGCTCCGGGACAGGGTTTCCACGAGCAGTACTTC

D gene: NA
clone size: NA
V gene: TRBV28
J gene: TRBJ1-2
CDR3 protein: CASSLGSGAHNYGYTF
CDR3 DNA: TGTGCCAGCAGTTTAGGGTCAGGGGCCCATAACTATGGCTACACCTTC

D gene: NA
clone size: NA
V gene: TRBV7-9
J gene: TRBJ1-2
CDR3 protein: CASSLAPEGDGYTF
CDR3 DNA: TGTGCCAGCAGCTTAGCGCCTGAGGGAGATGGCTACACCTTC

D gene: TRBD2
clone size: few
V gene: TRBV5-6
J gene: TRBJ2-7
CDR3 protein: CASSSSGTSRDEQYF
CDR3 DNA: TGTGCCAGCAGCTCCTCCGGGACTAGCCGCGACGAGCAGTACTTC

D gene: TRBD1
clone size: few
V gene: TRBV4-2
J gene: TRBJ1-4
CDR3 protein: CASSQDTAGGEKLFF
CDR3 DNA: TGTGCCAGCAGCCAAGATACGGCAGGGGGAGAAAAACTGTTTTTT

D gene: NA
clone size: few
V gene: TRBV3-1
J gene: TRBJ2-1
CDR3 protein: CASSREGAFSQFF
CDR3 DNA: TGTGCCAGCAGCCGAGAAGGCGCCTTCTCGCAGTTCTTC

D gene: NA
clone size: few
V gene: TRBV19
J gene: TRBJ2-1
CDR3 protein: CARRRNCVSGIEQFF
CDR3 DNA: TGTGCCAGGAGGCGGAATTGTGTGAGCGGCATTGAGCAGTTCTTC

D gene: NA
clone size: few
V gene: TRBV10-3
J gene: TRBJ2-7
CDR3 protein: CATGTSTGASEQYF
CDR3 DNA: TGTGCCACCGGGACTTCTACAGGAGCCAGCGAGCAGTACTTC

D gene: NA
clone size: few
V gene: TRBV20-1
J gene: TRBJ1-4
CDR3 protein: CSAREQEKLFF
CDR3 DNA: TGCAGTGCTAGAGAACAAGAGAAACTGTTTTTT

D gene: NA
clone size: NA
V gene: TRBV29-1
J gene: TRBJ1-1
CDR3 protein: CSVEAPSFEAFF
CDR3 DNA: TGCAGCGTTGAAGCTCCCAGTTTTGAAGCTTTCTTT

D gene: NA
clone size: NA
V gene: TRBV4-3
J gene: TRBJ2-1
CDR3 protein: CASSQDDAGLGKQFF
CDR3 DNA: TGCGCCAGCAGCCAAGATGACGCCGGTCTAGGAAAGCAGTTCTTC

D gene: NA
clone size: few
V gene: TRBV28
J gene: TRBJ2-5
CDR3 protein: CASSPYWEGGDVTQYF
CDR3 DNA: TGTGCCAGCAGCCCCTACTGGGAGGGGGGGGACGTGACCCAGTACTTC

D gene: NA
clone size: NA
V gene: TRBV7-6
J gene: TRBJ2-5
CDR3 protein: CASSTMGPETQYF
CDR3 DNA: TGTGCCAGCAGCACTATGGGTCCAGAGACCCAGTACTTC

D gene: TRBD1
clone size: few
V gene: TRBV29-1
J gene: TRBJ2-7
CDR3 protein: CSVEQQGASEQYF
CDR3 DNA: TGCAGCGTTGAACAACAGGGGGCGAGCGAGCAGTACTTC

D gene: TRBD2
clone size: NA
V gene: TRBV5-1
J gene: TRBJ2-1
CDR3 protein: CASRHTGLAGGNEQFF
CDR3 DNA: TGCGCCAGCAGACACACTGGACTAGCGGGAGGGAATGAGCAGTTCTTC

D gene: TRBD1
clone size: NA
V gene: TRBV11-3
J gene: TRBJ1-2
CDR3 protein: CASSRRTGLNYGYTF
CDR3 DNA: TGTGCCAGCAGCCGACGGACAGGTTTGAACTATGGCTACACCTTC

D gene: NA
clone size: NA
V gene: TRBV4-1
J gene: TRBJ2-3
CDR3 protein: CASRGWRDTDTQYF
CDR3 DNA: TGCGCCAGCAGAGGGTGGCGGGACACAGATACGCAGTATTTT

D gene: TRBD2
clone size: few
V gene: TRBV2
J gene: TRBJ2-2
CDR3 protein: CASSQRGTSGRLNTGELFF
CDR3 DNA: TGTGCCAGCAGCCAAAGGGGCACTAGCGGGAGATTGAACACCGGGGAGCTGTTTTTT

D gene: TRBD2
clone size: NA
V gene: TRBV5-6
J gene: TRBJ2-1
CDR3 protein: CASSFPERGGDDNEQFF
CDR3 DNA: TGTGCCAGCAGCTTCCCCGAGCGGGGGGGCGATGACAATGAGCAGTTCTTC

D gene: NA
clone size: NA
V gene: TRBV18
J gene: TRBJ2-7
CDR3 protein: CASSLGRDSYEQYF
CDR3 DNA: TGTGCCAGCTCACTAGGACGGGACTCCTACGAGCAGTACTTC

D gene: TRBD1
clone size: NA
V gene: TRBV7-9
J gene: TRBJ2-7
CDR3 protein: CASSGDRGLLYEQYF
CDR3 DNA: TGTGCCAGCAGCGGGGACAGGGGACTTCTCTACGAGCAGTACTTC

D gene: NA
clone size: few
V gene: TRBV11-2
J gene: TRBJ2-5
CDR3 protein: CASSRSATGYQETQYF
CDR3 DNA: TGTGCCAGCAGCCGGTCCGCAACCGGGTACCAAGAGACCCAGTACTTC

D gene: NA
clone size: NA
V gene: TRBV7-2
J gene: TRBJ2-5
CDR3 protein: CASSHGPAGETQYF
CDR3 DNA: TGTGCCAGCAGCCACGGCCCAGCCGGCGAGACCCAGTACTTC